A selection of T cell receptor beta chains follows, all from one sample in a study of regulatory T cells in long-lasting Graves disease. TCRdb used MiXCR to reprocess the multiplex PCR reads, holding one entry per CDR3 protein. The repertoire holds 560,000 or so distinct CDR3 sequences, 16% seen once, with about 11% in the top ten. These same records also appear under a second study, on T cells in Graves' hyperthyroidism and ophthalmopathy.

The sequences come from peripheral blood mononuclear cells (PBMCs), collected at new diagnosis, from a patient treated with antithyroid drugs. These TCRs come from a young man with Graves disease. CDR3s include the opening cysteine and the closing phenylalanine or tryptophan. D genes are given only for firm matches. Size is stated for part of the rows, as once, few or many counts, or as a class when the clone is expanded.

j_call v_call d_call cdr3_length clone_size cdr3_aa cdr3_nt
TRBJ1-2 TRBV9 . 15 . CASSVEVEGNYGYTF TGTGCCAGCAGCGTTGAGGTAGAGGGTAACTATGGCTACACCTTC
TRBJ1-4 TRBV7-9 TRBD1 14 . CASSSGRGDEKLFF TGTGCCAGCAGCTCGGGCAGGGGGGATGAAAAACTGTTTTTT
TRBJ2-5 TRBV19 TRBD2 16 many CASRELAGVLVETQYF TGTGCCAGTAGGGAACTAGCGGGAGTATTGGTGGAGACCCAGTACTTC
TRBJ1-6 TRBV18 . 13 few CASSPGGSTPLHF TGTGCCAGCTCACCAGGGGGATCTACACCCCTCCACTTT
TRBJ2-2 TRBV30 TRBD2 14 many CAWAQGLAGGELFF TGTGCCTGGGCTCAGGGACTAGCGGGCGGGGAGCTGTTTTTT
TRBJ2-3 TRBV10-2 . 16 . CASSEIGWQSTDTQYF TGCGCCAGCAGTGAGATCGGCTGGCAAAGCACAGATACGCAGTATTTT
TRBJ2-2 TRBV5-4 TRBD2 18 few CASSLPGAGGLRTGELFF TGTGCCAGCAGCCTTCCAGGAGCGGGAGGGCTCCGCACCGGGGAGCTGTTTTTT
TRBJ1-3 TRBV11-2 . 13 . CASGGYKSNTIYF TGTGCCAGCGGAGGTTATAAATCAAACACCATATATTTT
TRBJ2-1 TRBV5-4 TRBD1 15 once CASSSGTGYYNEQFF TGTGCCAGCAGCTCAGGGACAGGGTATTACAATGAGCAGTTCTTC
TRBJ2-7 TRBV5-4 TRBD2 17 . CASSLEGFATSGREQYF TGTGCCAGCAGCTTGGAGGGTTTCGCGACTAGCGGGCGCGAGCAGTACTTC
TRBJ1-1 TRBV20-1 . 15 many CSARETEASGTEAFF TGCAGTGCTAGAGAAACCGAAGCCTCGGGCACTGAAGCTTTCTTT
TRBJ2-7 TRBV7-9 . 13 few CARAEDGSYEQYF TGTGCCAGGGCGGAAGACGGGTCCTACGAGCAGTACTTC
TRBJ2-1 TRBV20-1 TRBD2 15 many CSARPALAGYNEQFF TGCAGTGCTCGGCCGGCCCTAGCGGGCTACAATGAGCAGTTCTTC
TRBJ2-5 TRBV6-1 TRBD2 14 many CASSKGTSVETQYF TGTGCCAGCAGCAAGGGGACTAGCGTAGAGACCCAGTACTTC
TRBJ2-7 TRBV13 TRBD2 16 few CASSLGGSGRSYEQYF TGTGCCAGCAGCTTAGGCGGTAGCGGGAGATCCTACGAGCAGTACTTC
TRBJ1-1 TRBV6-1 . 15 many CASSEDSGTNTEAFF TGTGCCAGCAGTGAAGATTCAGGGACGAACACTGAAGCTTTCTTT
TRBJ2-5 TRBV29-1 . 11 . CSVDGPETQYF TGCAGCGTTGATGGACCAGAGACCCAGTACTTC
TRBJ1-5 TRBV5-8 . 14 . CASSVVQLNQPQHF TGTGCCAGCAGTGTAGTACAGCTGAATCAGCCCCAGCATTTT
TRBJ2-1 TRBV7-9 TRBD2 17 many CASSLTSGRASYNEQFF TGTGCCAGCAGCTTAACAAGCGGGAGGGCCTCCTACAATGAGCAGTTCTTC
TRBJ2-7 TRBV27 . 18 few CASSLSRRSGGYSYEQYF TGTGCCAGCAGTTTATCCCGGCGCTCCGGGGGATACTCCTACGAGCAGTACTTC
TRBJ2-2 TRBV7-3 . 14 . CASSLSKGTGELFF TGTGCCAGCAGCTTGTCGAAGGGGACCGGGGAGCTGTTTTTT
TRBJ2-7 TRBV29-1 TRBD1 18 many CSVLGLRDRGRSGYEQYF TGCAGCGTCCTGGGCCTCCGGGACAGGGGGCGTAGTGGCTACGAGCAGTACTTC
TRBJ2-7 TRBV27 . 16 many CASSPIKTRGPGEQYF TGTGCCAGCAGTCCGATCAAGACAAGGGGACCGGGGGAGCAGTACTTC
TRBJ1-1 TRBV15 . 13 many CATSRPGGNTAFF TGTGCCACCAGCAGACCCGGGGGAAACACAGCTTTCTTT
TRBJ2-1 TRBV12-3/TRBV12-4 TRBD2 15 many CASSTPGLDYNEQFF TGTGCCAGCAGTACCCCGGGACTAGACTACAATGAGCAGTTCTTC
TRBJ2-3 TRBV5-6 . 14 . CASSRGTATDTQYF TGTGCCAGCAGCCGCGGGACGGCCACAGATACGCAGTATTTT
TRBJ2-7 TRBV27 . 16 many CASSSPLRRGTYEQYF TGTGCCAGCAGTTCCCCTTTGCGGAGGGGGACCTACGAGCAGTACTTC